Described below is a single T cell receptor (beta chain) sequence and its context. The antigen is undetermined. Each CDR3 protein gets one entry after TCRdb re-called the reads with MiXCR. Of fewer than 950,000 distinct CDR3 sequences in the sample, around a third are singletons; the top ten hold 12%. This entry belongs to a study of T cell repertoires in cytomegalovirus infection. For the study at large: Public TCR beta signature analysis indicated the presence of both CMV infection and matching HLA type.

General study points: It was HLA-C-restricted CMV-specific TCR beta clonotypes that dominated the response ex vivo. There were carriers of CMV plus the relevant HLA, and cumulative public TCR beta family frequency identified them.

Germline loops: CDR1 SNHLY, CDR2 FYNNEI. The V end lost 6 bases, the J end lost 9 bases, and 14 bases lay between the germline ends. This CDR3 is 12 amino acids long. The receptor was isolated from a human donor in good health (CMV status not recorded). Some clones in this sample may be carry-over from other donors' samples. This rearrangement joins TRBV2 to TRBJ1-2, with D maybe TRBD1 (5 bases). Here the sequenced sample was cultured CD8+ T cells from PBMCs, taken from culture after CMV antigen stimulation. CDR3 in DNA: TGTGCCAGCAGCGGGGGGGATTATCGCTACACCTTC. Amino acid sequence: CASSGGDYRYTF.